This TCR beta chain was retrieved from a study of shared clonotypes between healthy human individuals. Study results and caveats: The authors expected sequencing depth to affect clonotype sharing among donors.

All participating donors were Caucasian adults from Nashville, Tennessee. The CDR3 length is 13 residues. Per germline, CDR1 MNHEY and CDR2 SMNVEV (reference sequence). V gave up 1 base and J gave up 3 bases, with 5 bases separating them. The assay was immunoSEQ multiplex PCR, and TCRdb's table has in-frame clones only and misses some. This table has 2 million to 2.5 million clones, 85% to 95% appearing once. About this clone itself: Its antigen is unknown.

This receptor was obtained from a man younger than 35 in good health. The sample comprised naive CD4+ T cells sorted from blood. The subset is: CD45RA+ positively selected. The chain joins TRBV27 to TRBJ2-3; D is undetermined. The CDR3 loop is CASSLWETDTQYF. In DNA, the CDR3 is TGTGCCAGCAGTTTATGGGAAACAGATACGCAGTATTTT.